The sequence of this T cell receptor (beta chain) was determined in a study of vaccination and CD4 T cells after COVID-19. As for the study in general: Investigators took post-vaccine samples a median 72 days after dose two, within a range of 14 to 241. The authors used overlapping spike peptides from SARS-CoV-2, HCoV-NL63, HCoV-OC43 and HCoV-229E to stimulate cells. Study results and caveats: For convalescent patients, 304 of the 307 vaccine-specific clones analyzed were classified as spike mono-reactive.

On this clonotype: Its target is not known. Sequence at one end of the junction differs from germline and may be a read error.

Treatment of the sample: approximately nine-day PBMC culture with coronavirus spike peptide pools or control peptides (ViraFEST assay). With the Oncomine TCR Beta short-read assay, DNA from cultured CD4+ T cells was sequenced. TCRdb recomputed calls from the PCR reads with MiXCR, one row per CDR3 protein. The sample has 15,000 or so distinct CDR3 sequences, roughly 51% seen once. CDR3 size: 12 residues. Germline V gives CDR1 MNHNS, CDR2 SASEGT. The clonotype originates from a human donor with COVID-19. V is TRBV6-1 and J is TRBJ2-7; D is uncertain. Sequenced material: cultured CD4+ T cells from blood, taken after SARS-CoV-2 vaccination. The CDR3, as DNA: TGTGCCAGCAGTGAACAGGCCGCGATTGGAGACTTC. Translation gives CASSEQAAIGDF.